These T cell receptor beta chains were read from a single sample in a study of response to subunit inactivated influenza vaccine. TCRdb re-called the RT-PCR reads with MiXCR, one entry per CDR3 protein. Among about 500,000 distinct CDR3 sequences listed, 16% were seen once. Sample: CD4+ T cells sorted from PBMCs, taken 23 to 25 months after vaccination. The source of these receptors is a man between 50 and 75 years old who received an inactivated influenza vaccine. The CDR3 runs from the conserved cysteine through the conserved F or W. The D gene is left open where the match is weak. Some rows have no size entry. The others give once, few or many, or a class for an expanded clone.

V	size	J	D	CDR3	DNA
TRBV12-3/TRBV12-4	-	TRBJ2-7	-	CASSGGFREEQYF	TGTGCCAGCAGCGGGGGTTTCAGGGAGGAGCAGTACTTC
TRBV14	-	TRBJ2-1	-	CASSQPWSSYNEQFF	TGTGCCAGCAGCCAACCATGGAGCTCCTACAATGAGCAGTTCTTC
TRBV4-1	-	TRBJ1-1	-	CASSPNGIGTEAFF	TGCGCCAGCAGCCCGAACGGGATTGGGACTGAAGCTTTCTTT
TRBV6-4	few	TRBJ2-7	TRBD2	CASSESPAGRYEQYF	TGTGCCAGCAGTGAATCGCCAGCGGGGAGGTACGAGCAGTACTTC
TRBV20-1	-	TRBJ1-3	-	CCARDLRGTSPGNTIYF	TGCTGTGCTAGAGATCTGCGGGGGACGAGTCCTGGAAACACCATATATTTT
TRBV29-1	many	TRBJ2-7	TRBD1	CSVGRTGSYEQYF	TGCAGCGTGGGTCGGACAGGCTCCTACGAGCAGTACTTC
TRBV20-1	-	TRBJ2-5	-	CSARDGWIIQETQYF	TGCAGTGCTAGAGATGGTTGGATTATCCAAGAGACCCAGTACTTC
TRBV15	-	TRBJ2-7	TRBD1	CATSNDRGPYEQYF	TGTGCCACCAGCAACGACAGGGGGCCCTACGAGCAGTACTTC
TRBV20-1	many	TRBJ1-2	-	CSAKKYADYGYTF	TGCAGTGCTAAAAAGTACGCAGACTATGGCTACACCTTC
TRBV5-1	many	TRBJ2-3	TRBD2	CASSQILAGVTDTQYF	TGCGCCAGCTCACAGATCCTAGCGGGAGTCACAGATACGCAGTATTTT
TRBV28	few	TRBJ2-1	TRBD1	CASSSPTGQGNEQFF	TGTGCCAGCAGTTCCCCCACGGGACAGGGGAATGAGCAGTTCTTC
TRBV5-1	few	TRBJ2-1	TRBD1	CASKPRQGAYNEQFF	TGCGCCAGCAAACCAAGACAGGGGGCCTACAATGAGCAGTTCTTC
TRBV7-2	few	TRBJ2-3	TRBD1	CASSPGQSSADTQYF	TGTGCCAGCAGCCCGGGACAGAGTTCGGCAGATACGCAGTATTTT
TRBV29-1	many	TRBJ2-4	-	CSVRGLAKNIQYF	TGCAGCGTTAGGGGACTAGCCAAAAACATTCAGTACTTC
TRBV6-1	few	TRBJ2-1	-	CASSLTRVGYNEQFF	TGTGCCAGCAGCCTGACTAGAGTCGGCTACAATGAGCAGTTCTTC
TRBV6-2/TRBV6-3	few	TRBJ2-2	TRBD1	CASDRGQGYTGELFF	TGTGCCAGCGATAGGGGACAGGGGTACACCGGGGAGCTGTTTTTT
TRBV5-1	few	TRBJ2-1	-	CASSSEGASYNEQFF	TGCGCCAGCAGCTCGGAGGGGGCTTCCTACAATGAGCAGTTCTTC
TRBV10-3	many	TRBJ2-7	-	CAIASQGHEQYF	TGTGCCATCGCGAGCCAGGGGCACGAGCAGTACTTC
TRBV6-2/TRBV6-3	few	TRBJ2-4	-	CASEGGGNIQYF	TGTGCCAGCGAGGGGGGAGGTAACATTCAGTACTTC
TRBV7-8	-	TRBJ1-1	-	CASSLSGRTAMNTEAFF	TGTGCCAGCAGCTTATCAGGGCGGACAGCTATGAACACTGAAGCTTTCTTT
TRBV7-9	-	TRBJ1-5	-	CASSLSGVNQPQHF	TGTGCCAGCAGCTTATCAGGGGTCAATCAGCCCCAGCATTTT
TRBV20-1	few	TRBJ2-3	-	CSARDPGAPKNTQYF	TGCAGTGCTAGAGACCCAGGCGCCCCTAAAAATACGCAGTATTTT
TRBV20-1	few	TRBJ2-1	TRBD2	CSALRLAGGDNEQFF	TGCAGTGCGCTACGACTAGCGGGGGGTGACAATGAGCAGTTCTTC
TRBV10-3	many	TRBJ1-2	-	CAIPRADFKFGYTF	TGTGCCATCCCCCGGGCGGATTTCAAATTTGGCTACACCTTC
TRBV5-5	-	TRBJ2-3	-	CASSKGRFADTQYF	TGTGCCAGCAGCAAGGGCCGGTTTGCAGATACGCAGTATTTT